One sample yielded the 16 T cell receptor beta chains listed below, sequenced in a study of cytomegalovirus exposure and HLA in healthy donors. The assay was immunoSEQ multiplex PCR, and TCRdb's table has in-frame clones only and misses some. The sample holds hundreds of thousands of clones, less than 90% seen once. Sample: PBMCs. The receptors derive from a woman between 18 and 29 years old in good health and CMV-seronegative.

This chain connects TRBV11-2 to TRBJ1-2; a possible D gene is TRBD1 (5 bases). Per the germline V gene, CDR1 is SGHAT and CDR2 is FQNNGV. Trimming shortened V by 1 base and J by 8 bases, and 14 bases separated the two germline ends. The CDR3 is made up of 14 amino acids. The DNA of the CDR3 is TGTGCCAGCAGCTTAGTAGACAGTAAGCAAGGCTACACCTTC. As protein: CASSLVDSKQGYTF.

CDR3 sequence (DNA): TGTGCCAGCAGTGAAAGAACACAGGGTGGCTACACCTTC. It codes for CASSERTQGGYTF. The genes are TRBV2 and TRBJ1-2; D might be TRBD1 (6 bases). Germline-derived CDR1 and CDR2 are SNHLY and FYNNEI. The ends were cut back, 2 bases at V and 7 bases at J, with 11 bases in the middle. The CDR3 totals 13 residues.

The chain is built from TRBV5-4 and TRBJ1-4; 7 positions match TRBD1. Germline assignment: CDR1 SGHNT and CDR2 YYREEE (reference sequence). The CDR3 sequence is 15 residues long. V shed 4 bases and J 0 bases; nucleotides not matched to a gene: 3. CDR3 in DNA: TGTGCCAGCAGCCCCACAGGGGCAACTAATGAAAAACTGTTTTTT. Translated: CASSPTGATNEKLFF.

The chain joins TRBV11-2 to TRBJ1-1, with 8 positions matching TRBD1. V shed 2 bases and J 5 bases; nucleotides not matched to a gene: 10. Per the germline V gene, CDR1 is SGHAT and CDR2 is FQNNGV. The CDR3 runs 16 residues. CDR3 DNA: TGTGCCAGCAGCTTACCCCTTAGGACAGGGAAAACTGAAGCTTTCTTT. The encoded protein is CASSLPLRTGKTEAFF.

DNA for the CDR3: TGTGCCAGCTCAAAGTCCGGGACAGGGTCGAATCAGCCCCAGCATTTT. Translation gives CASSKSGTGSNQPQHF. This sequence joins TRBV18 and TRBJ1-5, with 9 bases fitting TRBD1. V was clipped by 5 bases and J by 4 bases; unmatched bases: 9. Germline V gene sequence: CDR1 KGHSH, CDR2 LQKENI. The CDR3 has 16 residues.

The CDR3 DNA reads as TGCGCCAGCAGCTTGGATCCGGGAGGAAGGACCGGGGAGCTGTTTTTT. It codes for CASSLDPGGRTGELFF. The chain recombines TRBV5-1 with TRBJ2-2; 7 nucleotides align to TRBD2. After removal of 0 bases from V and 5 bases from J, the junction contained 7 bases not matched to a gene. The CDR3 is 16 residues long. Germline assignment: CDR1 SGHRS and CDR2 YFSETQ.

This chain uses TRBV7-9 with TRBJ2-6, with 11 bases matching TRBD1. This CDR3 region has 17 residues. V shed 10 bases and J 2 bases; nucleotides not matched to a gene: 10. Germline V CDR1 and CDR2: SEHNR, FQNEAQ (reference sequence). The CDR3 nucleotides read TGTGCCACCCACAGGGACAGGGGGTTTGCTGGGGCCAACGTCCTGACTTTC. Translation gives CATHRDRGFAGANVLTF.

V and J are TRBV15 and TRBJ2-1, with 7 nucleotides matching TRBD2. This CDR3 spans 16 amino acids. The V and J ends lost 0 bases and 1 base, in that order; junction bases with no gene match: 3. CDR1 is LNHNV and CDR2 is YYDKDF in the germline V gene (reference sequence). The CDR3 DNA sequence: TGTGCCACCAGCAGAGATTTGCGGGGGTCCTACAATGAGCAGTTCTTC. Amino acids: CATSRDLRGSYNEQFF.

This clone turned up a few times. This chain connects TRBV6-5 to TRBJ1-2; no reliable D call. The CDR3 is made up of 15 amino acids. Trimming stripped 0 bases from V and 4 bases from J, with 12 bases between. The germline CDR1 and CDR2 sequences are MNHEY and SVGAGI. CDR3 protein: CASSYSSDGLYGYTF. The CDR3 coding sequence is TGTGCCAGCAGTTACTCGAGCGACGGGCTCTATGGCTACACCTTC.

The rearrangement uses TRBV11-3 and TRBJ2-1; D may correspond to TRBD1 or TRBD2 (5 bases each). There are 15 residues in the CDR3. V dropped 5 bases and J dropped 7 bases, with 18 bases sitting between them. The germline CDR1 and CDR2 sequences are SGHNT and YENEEA. This CDR3 is CASSLGRGGYNEQFF. In DNA form, the CDR3 reads TGTGCCAGCAGCCTGGGACGGGGCGGGTATAATGAGCAGTTCTTC.

This CDR3 reads CASSPGGGPTNEKLFF. The CDR3 DNA reads TGTGCCAGCAGTCCCGGGGGGGGGCCCACTAATGAAAAACTGTTTTTT. This chain uses TRBV27 with TRBJ1-4, with a possible D match to TRBD1 (6 bases). The CDR3 runs to 16 residues. Germline loops: CDR1 MNHEY, CDR2 SMNVEV (reference sequence). The V end lost 5 bases, the J end lost 2 bases, and 15 bases lay between the germline ends.

This chain links TRBV19 with TRBJ2-5, with 7 bases identical to TRBD2. The CDR3 length is 14 residues. Looked up from germline, CDR1 is LNHDA and CDR2 is SQIVND (reference sequence). The ends lost 5 bases at V and 4 bases at J; junction bases unmatched: 7. CDR3 amino acids: CASSVSQRGETQYF. The DNA for the CDR3 is TGTGCCAGTAGTGTCAGCCAGCGGGGAGAGACCCAGTACTTC. Variable domain in full (rest from reference TRBV19 and TRBJ2-5): DGGITQSPKYLFRKEGQNVTLSCEQNLNHDAMYWYRQDPGQGLRLIYYSQIVNDFQKGDIAEGYSVSREKKESFPLTVTSAQKNPTAFYLCASSVSQRGETQYFGPGTRLLVL.

This clone was seen ten or more times. This sequence joins TRBV25-1 and TRBJ2-3; 14 bases map to TRBD2. From germline, CDR1 is MGHDK and CDR2 SYGVNS. The V and J ends lost 8 bases and 11 bases, in that order; junction bases with no gene match: 9. The CDR3 length is 14 residues. CDR3 sequence reads: CASAAGTSGSRQYF. Here the CDR3 DNA reads TGTGCCAGCGCCGCCGGGACTAGCGGGAGTAGGCAGTATTTT.

J is TRBJ2-5 and V is TRBV29-1; no definite D call. The CDR3 is made up of 12 amino acids. The V and J ends lost 3 bases and 2 bases respectively, with 7 bases between them. Germline V lookup: CDR1 SQVTM, CDR2 ANQGSEA. CDR3 amino acids: CSVDRAQETQYF. In DNA, the CDR3 is TGCAGCGTTGATCGCGCACAAGAGACCCAGTACTTC.

The chain recombines TRBV25-1 with TRBJ1-1; 7 nucleotides agree with TRBD1. After removal of 6 bases from V and 1 base from J, the junction contained 2 bases not matched to a gene. The germline gives CDR1 MGHDK, CDR2 SYGVNS. The CDR3 has 13 amino acids. The CDR3 is CASRGQANTEAFF. The CDR3 region has the DNA TGTGCCAGCAGAGGACAGGCGAACACTGAAGCTTTCTTT.

The gene calls are TRBV18 and TRBJ1-1; the D gene is possibly TRBD1 (6 bases). The CDR3 runs 18 residues. From germline, CDR1 is KGHSH and CDR2 LQKENI. The V and J ends lost 1 base and 3 bases respectively, with 21 bases between them. The CDR3 protein is CASSPRTPGTRMYTEAFF. The CDR3 nucleotides read TGTGCCAGCTCACCACGGACCCCAGGGACACGGATGTACACTGAAGCTTTCTTT.